One sample yielded the 17 T cell receptor beta chains listed below, sequenced in a study of OX40 agonist ivuxolimab in advanced cancers. The table came from immunoSEQ multiplex PCR; TCRdb's copy has only in-frame clones and leaves some out. There are tens of thousands of clones in the sample; about 90% occur only once, and under 0.65% lies in the top ten. The specimen was CD4+ or CD8+ T cells sorted from blood, collected in a trial of the OX40 agonist ivuxolimab. These receptors came from an adult with an advanced solid tumor such as melanoma, head and neck, liver or kidney cancer.

This clone is a singleton in its sample. The chain combines TRBV19 with TRBJ2-5; TRBD1 is a possible D gene (5 bases). Germline V gene lookup returns CDR1 LNHDA and CDR2 SQIVND (reference sequence). V was pared by 1 base and J by 0 bases, with 9 bases between. The CDR3 totals 15 residues. CDR3 in DNA: TGTGCCAGTAGTATAGGGGCAGGGCACCAAGAGACCCAGTACTTC. The encoded protein is CASSIGAGHQETQYF.

The chain has TRBV10-1 and TRBJ2-7; D gene unclear. This CDR3 comprises 10 residues. CDR1 WNHNN and CDR2 SYGVQD come from the germline V gene (reference sequence). Trimming cost V 8 bases and J 6 bases, with 8 bases left between them. CDR3 amino acids: CASLAGEQYF. Written as DNA, the CDR3 is TGCGCCAGCTTAGCTGGCGAGCAGTACTTC.

This chain connects TRBV7-9 to TRBJ2-7, with D possibly being TRBD2 (5 bases). Trimming removed 4 bases from V and 7 bases from J, with 14 bases in between. CDR3 length: 13 amino acids. The germline V gene has CDR1 SEHNR and CDR2 FQNEAQ (reference sequence). The CDR3 nucleotides are TGTGCCAGCAGCTCCTCGGGATCGTGGGAGCAGTACTTC. Protein product: CASSSSGSWEQYF.

The chain links TRBV19 to TRBJ2-4, with D uncertain. This CDR3 is 17 amino acids long. CDR1 LNHDA and CDR2 SQIVND come from the germline V gene (reference sequence). Trimming took off 4 bases at V and 1 base at J, with 17 bases between the two ends. CDR3 DNA: TGTGCCAGTAGTAAGGAAGTCCCAGGAACGGCCAAAAACATTCAGTACTTC. Amino acids: CASSKEVPGTAKNIQYF.

Written as DNA, the CDR3 is TGTGCCAGCAGTGAGGCGGGACCAAGCGACGAGCAGTACTTC. It codes for CASSEAGPSDEQYF. The chain joins TRBV2 to TRBJ2-7, with D possibly TRBD2 on 6 matching bases. Per germline, CDR1 SNHLY and CDR2 FYNNEI. V lost 3 bases and J 5 bases, leaving 14 bases between the germline ends. This CDR3 has 14 residues.

The chain recombines TRBV15 with TRBJ2-7; 10 bases align to TRBD1. J gave up 1 base and V 6 bases, and 6 bases lay outside the gene matches. The CDR3 consists of 15 residues. The V gene's germline CDR1 is LNHNV and CDR2 YYDKDF (reference sequence). In DNA, the CDR3 is TGTGCCACCAGGCGGGACAGGGGACTATCCTACGAGCAGTACTTC. Translating it yields CATRRDRGLSYEQYF.

The V gene is TRBV18, the J gene TRBJ2-7; no clear D. The CDR3 is made up of 17 amino acids. V was clipped by 1 base and J by 0 bases, with 16 bases between them. Germline V gene lookup returns CDR1 KGHSH and CDR2 LQKENI. CDR3 residues: CASSPLMDAPNSYEQYF. CDR3 nucleotides: TGTGCCAGCTCACCACTTATGGACGCCCCAAACTCCTACGAGCAGTACTTC.

Only one count was recorded for this clone. The chain is built from TRBV5-1 and TRBJ2-1; a weak D match, TRBD2 (6 bases). Germline V gene sequence: CDR1 SGHRS, CDR2 YFSETQ. The V and J ends lost 1 base and 6 bases respectively, with 14 bases between them. This CDR3 has 15 amino acids. The chain's CDR3 is CASSLFSASANEQFF. The CDR3 DNA is TGCGCCAGCAGCTTGTTTTCGGCTAGCGCCAATGAGCAGTTCTTC.

The chain couples TRBV6-5 to TRBJ2-7; 9 nucleotides align to TRBD2. The CDR3 is made up of 15 amino acids. Germline V gene lookup returns CDR1 MNHEY and CDR2 SVGAGI. Trimming removed 2 bases from V and 5 bases from J; junction bases left unmatched: 7. This CDR3 is CASSYQGAGGHEQYF. CDR3 coding DNA: TGTGCCAGCAGTTACCAGGGCGCGGGAGGGCACGAGCAGTACTTC.

This chain uses TRBV4-1 with TRBJ2-7; 8 bases are a match to TRBD2. The CDR3 runs 17 residues. Germline-derived CDR1 and CDR2 are MGHRA and YSYEKL. V lost 0 bases and J lost 0; bases outside the gene matches: 7. The CDR3 is CASSQDPTSANSYEQYF. CDR3 DNA sequence: TGCGCCAGCAGCCAAGATCCGACTAGCGCAAACTCCTACGAGCAGTACTTC.

The chain employs TRBV7-9 and TRBJ2-2; no definite D call. Germline-derived CDR1 and CDR2 are SEHNR and FQNEAQ (reference sequence). The CDR3 spans 12 residues. Trimming cost V 2 bases and J 6 bases, with 4 bases left between them. The CDR3 DNA is TGTGCCAGCAGCTTATCTTCCGGGGAGCTGTTTTTT. Translating it yields CASSLSSGELFF.

The chain combines TRBV29-1 with TRBJ2-7, with TRBD2 matching 9 bases. Trimming removed 5 bases from V and 3 bases from J; junction bases left unmatched: 2. CDR3 length: 12 residues. Per germline, CDR1 SQVTM and CDR2 ANQGSEA. The CDR3 nucleotides read TGCAGCGTTTCACTAGCGGGCTACGAGCAGTACTTC. This gives the protein CSVSLAGYEQYF.

This chain joins TRBV15 and TRBJ1-2, with a tentative D call TRBD1 (5 bases). There are 16 residues in the CDR3. Trimming cost V 0 bases and J 4 bases, with 15 bases left between them. CDR1 and CDR2 (germline): LNHNV, YYDKDF (reference sequence). CDR3 amino acids: CATSRDGTALGYGYTF. The CDR3 bases are TGTGCCACCAGCAGAGATGGGACCGCCCTAGGCTATGGCTACACCTTC. Full variable domain (remainder filled in from reference TRBV15 and TRBJ1-2): DAMVIQNPRYQVTQFGKPVTLSCSQTLNHNVMYWYQQKSSQAPKLLFHYYDKDFNNEADTPDNFQSRRPNTSFCFLDIRSPGLGDTAMYLCATSRDGTALGYGYTFGSGTRLTVV.

The chain is built from TRBV5-8 and TRBJ2-4; D ambiguous. CDR3 length equals 16 residues. V lost 0 bases and J 0 bases, leaving 10 bases between the germline ends. The germline V gene has CDR1 SGHTS and CDR2 YDEGEE. The CDR3 bases are TGTGCCAGCAGCTTGGTCCTCGGTCTAGCCAAAAACATTCAGTACTTC. Translated, it gives CASSLVLGLAKNIQYF. Together with reference TRBV5-8 and TRBJ2-4, the CDR3 gives the full variable domain: EAGVTQSPTHLIKTRGQQATLRCSPISGHTSVYWYQQALGLGLQFLLWYDEGEERNRGNFPPRFSGRQFPNYSSELNVNALELEDSALYLCASSLVLGLAKNIQYFGAGTRLSVL.

This clone was counted between two and nine times. The chain carries TRBV5-6 and TRBJ2-1, with D possibly being TRBD2 (6 bases). CDR1 is SGHDT and CDR2 is YYEEEE in the germline V gene. Trimming removed 3 bases at V and 0 bases at J, with 7 bases between. This CDR3 has 14 residues. The CDR3 region is CASSWDFSYNEQFF. The CDR3 bases are TGTGCCAGCAGCTGGGACTTCTCCTACAATGAGCAGTTCTTC.

The chain carries TRBV5-1 and TRBJ2-7; 10 bases are shared with TRBD1. Germline V gives CDR1 SGHRS, CDR2 YFSETQ. The length of the CDR3 is 14 residues. J was trimmed by 7 bases and V by 4 bases; bases with no gene match: 8. The DNA of the CDR3 is TGCGCCAGCAGCCGAAGACAGGGGGCAGGGGAGCAGTACTTC. Protein sequence: CASSRRQGAGEQYF.

The chain employs TRBV6-5 and TRBJ2-1; unclear D gene. V lost 3 bases to trimming and J lost 8 bases, with 20 bases between them. Germline values: CDR1 MNHEY, CDR2 SVGAGI. The CDR3 has 16 residues. DNA for the CDR3: TGTGCCAGCAGTTATAGGGCGGATCTTCGGTTCGATGAGCAGTTCTTC. Its protein product is CASSYRADLRFDEQFF.